The clone carrying this T cell receptor beta chain has a count of ten or more. The data derive from a study of regulatory T cells in long-lasting Graves disease. Researchers made TCR beta libraries by using iRepertoire HTBI primers and running Arm-PCR on CDR3 regions. TCRdb ran MiXCR on the multiplex PCR reads and lists one entry per CDR3 protein. The sample has around 420,000 distinct CDR3 sequences; around 15% are singletons. Germline CDR1 SGHTA, CDR2 FQGNSA. The CDR3 covers 14 residues. Between the trimmed V and J ends, which lost 5 bases and 3 bases, there was a span of 13 bases. The time point is: newly diagnosed GD, antithyroid drugs for less than 3 months. The TCR library was prepared using RNA isolated from PBMCs.

Source: peripheral blood mononuclear cells (PBMCs), taken at new diagnosis, from a patient treated with antithyroid drugs. This receptor was taken from a female donor with Graves disease. The chain employs TRBV7-2 and TRBJ2-5, with no clear D. The DNA of the CDR3 is TGTGCCAGCAGCCCCCCGGACCGGAAAGAGACCCAGTACTTC. Translating it yields CASSPPDRKETQYF.